The present T cell receptor beta chain was sequenced within a study of CD8 T cells in Susac syndrome. Germline V gene lookup returns CDR1 SGHRS and CDR2 YFSETQ. J gave up 4 bases and V 3 bases, and 7 bases lay outside the gene matches. The CDR3 contains 15 residues. With random hexamers, roughly 0.45 to 1 ug RNA was reverse transcribed. TCRdb re-derived calls from the immunoSEQ multiplex PCR reads in MiXCR, one entry per CDR3 protein. The table includes 100,000 to 150,000 distinct CDR3 sequences, 85% to 95% detected once. The sequence was obtained from a human donor with multiple sclerosis. This chain uses TRBV5-1 with TRBJ2-3, with 8 positions matching TRBD1. The material sequenced was CD8+ T cells from PBMCs. The DNA for the CDR3 is TGCGCCAGCAGCTCTACAGGGGGGTTCGCAGATACGCAGTATTTT. Translating it yields CASSSTGGFADTQYF. The whole variable domain, filled in from reference TRBV5-1 and TRBJ2-3, reads KAGVTQTPRYLIKTRGQQVTLSCSPISGHRSVSWYQQTPGQGLQFLFEYFSETQRNKGNFPGRFSGRQFSNSRSEMNVSTLELGDSALYLCASSSTGGFADTQYFGPGTRLTVL.